A single sample is the source of the 15 T cell receptor beta chains below, sequenced in a study of T-cell memory formation after mild COVID-19. TCRdb fed the 5' RACE reads into MiXCR, producing one record per CDR3 protein. The sample consists of around 310,000 distinct CDR3 sequences, approximately 14% of them appearing once. The material sequenced was PBMCs or a T cell subset sorted from them (not recorded which). Source of these receptors: a man aged 18 to 35 who had mild COVID-19 (a few samples of this study predate the infection). Cell type and time point are not known.

This clonotype was found a few times. V gene TRBV6-5 combines with J gene TRBJ2-3; the D is unclear. V was trimmed by 6 bases and J by 1 base, leaving 11 bases between them. Germline V gives CDR1 MNHEY, CDR2 SVGAGI. The CDR3 totals 14 residues. CDR3 residues: CASRVKGGTDTQYF. The CDR3 bases are TGTGCCAGCAGAGTTAAAGGAGGCACAGATACGCAGTATTTT.

V usage is TRBV28 and J usage is TRBJ2-3, with TRBD2 matching 7 bases. This CDR3 spans 17 amino acids. Germline lookup yields CDR1 MDHEN and CDR2 SYDVKM. J was trimmed by 5 bases and V by 4 bases; bases with no gene match: 15. CDR3 loop: CASSSVDSGELKDTQYF. The CDR3 coding sequence is TGTGCCAGCAGTTCCGTTGACAGCGGGGAACTTAAAGATACGCAGTATTTT.

The rearrangement joins TRBV4-2 to TRBJ1-2, with 10 bases fitting TRBD1. There are 16 residues in the CDR3. Losses at the gene ends were 3 bases for V and 5 bases for J; bases not matched to a gene: 9. CDR1 is LGHNA and CDR2 is YNFKEQ in the germline V gene. CDR3 in DNA: TGTGCCAGCAGCCACCGGCCCGAGGACAGGGGGTATGGCTACACCTTC. Protein sequence: CASSHRPEDRGYGYTF.

The chain's CDR3 is CSAPLVRLAGADTQYF. The CDR3 DNA reads TGCAGTGCTCCCTTGGTTCGGCTAGCGGGGGCAGATACGCAGTATTTT. The V and J genes are TRBV20-1 and TRBJ2-3, with 10 bases fitting TRBD2. After removal of 5 bases from V and 4 bases from J, the junction contained 12 bases not matched to a gene. The CDR3 has 16 amino acids. In germline, CDR1 is DFQATT, CDR2 SNEGSKA (reference sequence).

Only a few counts were recorded for this clonotype. This chain joins TRBV10-3 and TRBJ2-7; TRBD2 is a possible D gene (6 bases). CDR1 and CDR2 (germline): ENHRY, SYGVKD. The germline V and J ends were trimmed by 2 bases and 3 bases, with 14 bases remaining between them. The CDR3 is 15 amino acids. The CDR3 sequence: CAISEPGTRLYEQYF. The CDR3 DNA reads as TGTGCCATCAGTGAGCCCGGGACTCGCCTCTACGAGCAGTACTTC.

V gene TRBV29-1 combines with J gene TRBJ2-5, with D uncertain. Trimming took off 6 bases at V and 5 bases at J, with 13 bases between the two ends. There are 12 residues in the CDR3. The germline CDR1 and CDR2 sequences are SQVTM and ANQGSEA. The CDR3 sequence: CSVGSGGETQYF. CDR3 DNA: TGCAGCGTGGGCTCCGGTGGGGAGACCCAGTACTTC.

As DNA, the CDR3 is TGTGCCAGCAGTGAAACAGGGAGGGAGCAGTTCTTC. This translates into CASSETGREQFF. The chain couples TRBV2 to TRBJ2-1, with D possibly called TRBD1 or TRBD2 (6 bases each). This CDR3 spans 12 amino acids. Germline-derived CDR1 and CDR2 are SNHLY and FYNNEI. V lost 2 bases and J lost 10, with 9 bases in between.

Only a few counts were recorded for this clonotype. This chain connects TRBV4-3 to TRBJ2-3; 8 nucleotides match TRBD2. This CDR3 region has 17 residues. Trimming cost V 0 bases and J 1 base; bases outside gene matches: 6. The germline CDR1 and CDR2 sequences are LGHNA and YSLEER. CDR3 sequence reads: CASSQEGSTSGTDTQYF. The CDR3 DNA is TGCGCCAGCAGCCAAGAAGGCTCGACTAGCGGCACAGATACGCAGTATTTT.

V and J are TRBV20-1 and TRBJ2-7, with D hard to call. V was shortened by 1 base and J by 4 bases, with 23 bases between the two germline ends. Germline lookup yields CDR1 DFQATT and CDR2 SNEGSKA (reference sequence). The CDR3 sequence is 17 residues long. The CDR3 sequence is CSARARGPPVSTYEQYF. CDR3 in DNA: TGCAGTGCTAGAGCTAGAGGACCCCCAGTTTCGACTTACGAGCAGTACTTC.

The chain uses TRBV29-1 and TRBJ2-1; the match to TRBD1 covers 10 bases. Per germline, CDR1 SQVTM and CDR2 ANQGSEA. V shed 4 bases and J 10 bases; nucleotides not matched to a gene: 7. CDR3 length equals 13 residues. The CDR3, as DNA: TGCAGCGTTGCTAGACAGGGGGCTGGGGAGCAGTTCTTC. The encoded protein is CSVARQGAGEQFF.

Only a few counts were recorded for this clonotype. V usage is TRBV7-2 and J usage is TRBJ1-4; 9 positions agree with TRBD1. The germline gives CDR1 SGHTA, CDR2 FQGNSA. The junction had 4 bases not matched to a gene; V was cut back by 5 bases and J by 3 bases. CDR3 length: 15 residues. CDR3 bases: TGTGCCAGCAGCGGAAGGGACAGGGCTAATGAAAAACTGTTTTTT. This codes for CASSGRDRANEKLFF. Full variable domain (rest looked up from reference TRBV7-2 and TRBJ1-4): GAGVSQSPSNKVTEKGKDVELRCDPISGHTALYWYRQSLGQGLEFLIYFQGNSAPDKSGLPSDRFSAERTGGSVSTLTIQRTQQEDSAVYLCASSGRDRANEKLFFGSGTQLSVL.

This chain connects TRBV5-1 to TRBJ2-3; 11 nucleotides match TRBD2. CDR3 length: 18 amino acids. The J segment lost 4 bases and the V segment lost 1 base, leaving 11 bases of the junction unmatched. Germline V lookup: CDR1 SGHRS, CDR2 YFSETQ. This chain's CDR3 is CASSLRASGGLGPDTQYF. CDR3 in DNA: TGCGCCAGCAGCTTGAGGGCTAGCGGGGGGCTAGGACCAGATACGCAGTATTTT.

This clonotype was recorded a few times. The rearrangement joins TRBV20-1 to TRBJ1-5, with 8 positions matching TRBD1. CDR1 and CDR2 (germline): DFQATT, SNEGSKA (reference sequence). The trim removed 6 bases at V and 2 bases at J, leaving 9 bases unmatched. CDR3 length: 15 amino acids. The CDR3 nucleotides read TGCAGTGCCGTAGTTACAGGGGGTCGCAATCAGCCCCAGCATTTT. This encodes CSAVVTGGRNQPQHF.

This clonotype has only a few counts. V and J are TRBV5-6 and TRBJ1-5; 9 nucleotides match TRBD1. Germline loops: CDR1 SGHDT, CDR2 YYEEEE. This CDR3 is built from 15 residues. Trimming took 3 bases from V and 7 from J; bases not matched to a gene: 8. This CDR3 is CASSYQTTGGQPQHF. DNA of the CDR3: TGTGCCAGCAGCTACCAAACGACAGGGGGACAGCCCCAGCATTTT.

The chain is built from TRBV11-1 and TRBJ1-2; maybe TRBD1 (6 bases). This CDR3 contains 14 residues. V lost 5 bases and J lost 2, with 12 bases in between. Germline V gene lookup returns CDR1 SGHAT and CDR2 FQDESV (reference sequence). Here the CDR3 reads CASSEDRSNYGYTF. The CDR3 DNA sequence: TGTGCCAGCAGCGAGGACAGATCGAACTATGGCTACACCTTC. The variable domain in full, completed from reference TRBV11-1 and TRBJ1-2, reads EAEVAQSPRYKITEKSQAVAFWCDPISGHATLYWYRQILGQGPELLVQFQDESVVDDSQLPKDRFSAERLKGVDSTLKIQPAELGDSAMYLCASSEDRSNYGYTFGSGTRLTVV.